This T cell receptor (beta chain) was identified during a study of PD-1 blockade in classical Hodgkin lymphoma (dated by TCRdb to about 2020). About the study as a whole: Nivolumab dosing was 3 mg/kg intravenously every 2 weeks, continuing until either disease progression or unacceptable toxicity. To define a peripheral blood immune signature of response to PD-1 blockade in classical Hodgkin lymphoma, the study combined TCR beta sequencing with CyTOF. Beyond this particular receptor, the publication reports: Lower diversity was seen in patients whose nivolumab began less than 1 year after ASCT, and these patients were left out of later analyses so that immune reconstitution would not confound the results. A significant rise by C4D1 was seen in CD4+ but not CD8+ TCR diversity (p=0.0027 vs p=0.16), with the rise being most apparent in complete responders (p=0.02). Baseline TCR diversity was reported as lower in newly diagnosed patients than in healthy donors, and lower still in relapsed/refractory patients. Trial patients with a complete response had baseline diversity similar to that of newly diagnosed patients, while partial responders and progressors had significantly lower diversity. Only a single clinical trial cohort was studied, and what caused the repertoire differences, possibly disease activity or prior therapy, remained undefined.

The germline V end is reduced by 5 bases and the J end by 4 bases; junction bases left unmatched: 5. Inclusive of the bounding cysteine and phenylalanine, the CDR3 is 13 residues long. Just the 39-base CDR3 DNA is kept, in frame starting at base 1. CDR1 and CDR2 (GTSNPN, SVGIG) derive from the germline V gene (reference sequence). Read against the paper, the sample's time point label means: cycle 4 day 1 (C4D1), after about 6 weeks of nivolumab. Relapse after autologous stem cell transplantation had occurred in all trial patients, and cohorts A, B and C were distinguished by prior brentuximab vedotin exposure. A Miltenyi CD4+ T cell isolation kit was used for magnetic negative selection to purify CD4+ T cells from thawed PBMCs. The trial cohort was composed of about 54 patients with relapsed/refractory classical Hodgkin lymphoma, for whom complete response, partial response or progressive disease was recorded as best overall response. Trial patients were treated with single-agent nivolumab in the multi-cohort phase II CheckMate 205 trial. An independent review committee assessed best overall response by applying the 2007 International Working Group response criteria. Trial PBMCs were collected immediately before nivolumab initiation (C1D1) and during therapy at cycle 2 day 1 and cycle 4 day 1. Peripheral blood was collected in 8 mL Vacutainer Cell Preparation Tubes, from which PBMCs were isolated by centrifugation and then cryopreserved. Purified CD4+ and CD8+ fractions were generated only in cases for which an additional PBMC sample was available. Magnetically labelled cells were removed on LS columns in a quadroMACS separator, and the flow-through was collected as the purified fraction.

Of note for this clone: The antigen this receptor binds is unknown. No quality values exist for individual bases; no much larger clone is one base distant.

Genomic DNA was isolated using the Qiagen DNeasy kit from unsorted PBMCs as well as from negatively selected CD4+ and CD8+ fractions. TCR beta CDR3 regions were amplified by immunoSEQ multiplex PCR using primers annealing to V and J segments. A synthetic immune receptor repertoire was used to minimize amplification bias, and any residual bias was removed computationally once sequencing was done. Processing in the source paper ran as follows. Repertoire diversity was quantified as the Shannon entropy index using custom Python scripts. Unsorted, CD4+ and CD8+ repertoires were examined separately, except in combined analyses, for which CD4+ and CD8+ sequences were merged in silico. A clone counted as expanded when the clone's frequency after treatment rose at least 2-fold relative to C1D1, and clones undetected at baseline were given a pseudocount of 0.5. Singleton clones were defined as clones with 0 or 1 copy at C1D1, and non-singleton clones were defined as clones with 2 or more copies. By matching protein sequences in sorted samples from the same patient, clones expanded in unsorted samples were annotated as CD4+, CD8+ or unknown. Wilcoxon tests were applied to paired samples to test diversity changes from C1D1 to C4D1. Entries here come from immuneACCESS through TCRdb and include only in-frame sequences with V and J called. Some clones fail to appear in such tables; in the studies checked, an unresolved V gene covers under half of the shortfall, and the cause of the remainder is unknown. D and trimming were read from the DNA, whereas the V and J calls and clone size are those reported in that table. In this sample the table shows approximately 31,000 clones, about 81% of which occur a single time. The ten largest clones represent approximately 0.82% of the sample.

The chain is assembled from TRBV30 and TRBJ1-1, with 9 bases matching TRBD1. The sequence derives from a human donor with classical Hodgkin lymphoma. The material sequenced was CD4+ T cells from blood, taken before the fourth cycle of nivolumab. The CDR3 reads as follows: CAWDTGGGTEAFF. The DNA is as follows: TGTGCCTGGGACACAGGGGGCGGCACTGAAGCTTTCTTT.